This TCR beta chain is from a study of control samples from healthy donors and cancer patients. This clone is classed as medium-sized. From germline, CDR1 is MDHEN and CDR2 SYDVKM. V lost 5 bases, J lost 1 base, and 17 bases lay in between. There are 16 residues in the CDR3. TCRdb's table, derived via immunoSEQ multiplex PCR, lists solely in-frame clones and lacks some. Found here are around 25,000 clones, approximately 91% of them singletons; the top ten hold about an eighth. Sequenced: PBMCs. The sequence derives from a man aged 50 to 59 with lung cancer. This chain uses TRBV28 with TRBJ1-1; possibly TRBD1 for D (6 bases). CDR3 in DNA: TGTGCCAGCAGTGTAATGCGAACAGGGCCGAACACTGAAGCTTTCTTT. It yields the protein CASSVMRTGPNTEAFF.